This entry features one T cell receptor (beta chain) sequence. The data are from a study of blood T cell repertoires in COVID-19. With 3 bases removed from V and 7 bases from J, the gap between germline ends came to 12 bases. The germline CDR1 and CDR2 sequences are KGHSH and LQKENI. The CDR3 totals 13 residues. Some clones are missing from TCRdb's copy, which holds only in-frame ones; the method was immunoSEQ multiplex PCR. The sample yields about 500,000 clones, 80% to 90% seen once. This TCR was recovered from a man aged 18 to 29 with COVID-19, enrolled during active disease. V and J are TRBV18 and TRBJ1-1; D call uncertain. Sequenced input: peripheral blood. CDR3 nucleotide sequence: TGTGCCAGCTCACCGGGAGGTCCGGTTGAAGCTTTCTTT. It codes for CASSPGGPVEAFF.